The 3 T cell receptor beta chains below were found in one sample sequenced in a study of T cells after yellow fever vaccination. TCRdb re-called the 5' RACE reads through MiXCR, storing one row per CDR3 protein. The sample contains a few hundred thousand distinct CDR3 sequences, approximately 3.8% of which appear only once. Sample: PBMCs, taken 15 days after the yellow fever booster vaccination. The source is a man aged 18 to 29 who received the YFV17D yellow fever vaccine.

This clonotype has at least ten counts. The genes are TRBV7-9 and TRBJ2-3; 11 bases align to TRBD2. V shed 5 bases and J 1 base; nucleotides not matched to a gene: 2. The CDR3 runs to 15 residues. Germline V lookup: CDR1 SEHNR, CDR2 FQNEAQ (reference sequence). CDR3 in DNA: TGTGCCAGCAGCGCACTAGCGGGGGGCACAGATACGCAGTATTTT. Its translation: CASSALAGGTDTQYF.

This clonotype was seen repeatedly, ten times or more. The V and J genes are TRBV7-2 and TRBJ1-4; 7 bases align to TRBD1. The CDR3 has 14 residues. CDR1 SGHTA and CDR2 FQGNSA come from the germline V gene. V shed 1 base and J 6 bases; nucleotides not matched to a gene: 2. For the CDR3, the DNA is TGTGCCAGCAGCTTAGACGGGACAGATGAAAAACTGTTTTTT. Translating gives CASSLDGTDEKLFF. Full variable domain (rest looked up from reference TRBV7-2 and TRBJ1-4): GAGVSQSPSNKVTEKGKDVELRCDPISGHTALYWYRQSLGQGLEFLIYFQGNSAPDKSGLPSDRFSAERTGGSVSTLTIQRTQQEDSAVYLCASSLDGTDEKLFFGSGTQLSVL.

This clonotype appeared many times. The genes are TRBV13 and TRBJ1-5, with D unclear. This CDR3 is built from 15 residues. Germline CDR1 and CDR2: PRHDT and FYEKMQ (reference sequence). Trimming stripped 0 bases from V and 7 bases from J, with 13 bases between. CDR3 residues: CASSLGTSGNQPQHF. The CDR3 coding sequence is TGTGCCAGCAGCTTAGGGACATCTGGTAACCAGCCCCAGCATTTT.